This TCR beta chain was obtained from a study of read filtering for tumor transcriptome and immune sequencing. Regarding the study as a whole: The sorted CD138-negative fraction was a mixed bone marrow immune population, not purified T cells. Even smaller IR-seq throughput identified most shared clonotypes.

Trimming removed 2 bases at V and 3 bases at J, with 3 bases between. This CDR3 has 12 residues. The germline V gene encodes CDR1 SGHNT and CDR2 YYREEE (reference sequence). Molecular barcoded adaptors covering alpha/delta and beta/gamma chains were used on roughly 400 ng RNA. TCRdb ran MiXCR on the reads and lists one entry per CDR3 protein. The data contain approximately 41,000 distinct CDR3 sequences, over 10% of them singletons. Bone marrow was sampled from every patient at the time of active disease. The table lists this clonotype with many counts. What it recognizes is unknown. The TCR originated in a donor aged 40 or older with multiple myeloma. The chain carries TRBV5-4 and TRBJ1-5; unclear D gene. The sample comprised a population of CD138-negative cells sorted from bone marrow. DNA of the CDR3: TGTGCCAGCAGCTTCCCCAATCAGCCCCAGCATTTT. Translated, it gives CASSFPNQPQHF.